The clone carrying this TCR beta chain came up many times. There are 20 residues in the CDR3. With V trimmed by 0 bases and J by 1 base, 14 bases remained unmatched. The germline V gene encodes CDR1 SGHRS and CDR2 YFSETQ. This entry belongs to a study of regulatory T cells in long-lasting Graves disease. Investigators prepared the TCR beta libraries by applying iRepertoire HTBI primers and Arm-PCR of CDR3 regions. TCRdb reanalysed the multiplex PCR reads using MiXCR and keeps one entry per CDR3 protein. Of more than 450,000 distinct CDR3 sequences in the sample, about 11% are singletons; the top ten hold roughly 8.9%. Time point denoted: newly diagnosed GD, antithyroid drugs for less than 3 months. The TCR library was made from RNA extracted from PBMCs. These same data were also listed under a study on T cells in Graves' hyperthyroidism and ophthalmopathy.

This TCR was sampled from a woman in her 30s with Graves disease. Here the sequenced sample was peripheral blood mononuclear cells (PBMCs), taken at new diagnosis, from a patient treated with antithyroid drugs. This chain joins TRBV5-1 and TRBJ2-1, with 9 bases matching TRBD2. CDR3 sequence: CASSLAWASGTGGSYNEQFF. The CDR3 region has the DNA TGCGCCAGCAGCTTGGCCTGGGCTAGCGGGACCGGTGGTTCCTACAATGAGCAGTTCTTC.